These T cell receptor beta chains were read from a single sample in a study of Ad26.COV2.S vaccination and SARS-CoV-2 variants. The method was immunoSEQ multiplex PCR; TCRdb's version includes in-frame clones alone and lacks a portion of them. The sample contains under 500,000 clones, about 90% of which appear only once. The sequencing here drew on peripheral blood, taken in a trial of Ad26.COV2.S vaccine versus placebo. The source of these receptors is a person aged 18-60 years who received the Ad26.COV2.S COVID-19 vaccine or a placebo. Both conserved end residues are part of each CDR3. A D gene is named only where the DNA matches it firmly. Clone size is not always given. Where it is, it says once, few, many or a class for expanded clones.

clone_size	v_call	j_call	d_call	cdr3_aa	cdr3_nt
NA	TRBV20-1	TRBJ1-2	TRBD1	CSAPTGGTYTF	TGCAGTGCTCCTACAGGGGGGACTTACACCTTC
NA	TRBV7-2	TRBJ1-2	TRBD1	CASGDDRDYGYTF	TGTGCCAGCGGGGACGACAGGGACTATGGCTACACCTTC
NA	TRBV28	TRBJ1-3	TRBD1	CASSRYRDRVFSGNTIYF	TGTGCCAGCAGCCGATACCGGGACAGGGTTTTCTCTGGAAACACCATATATTTT
NA	TRBV19	TRBJ1-1	TRBD1	CASGQGWNTEAFF	TGTGCCTCGGGACAGGGGTGGAACACTGAAGCTTTCTTT
once	TRBV19	TRBJ1-4	TRBD1	CASSIQGANEKLFF	TGTGCCAGTAGTATCCAGGGGGCCAATGAAAAACTGTTTTTT
NA	TRBV5-1	TRBJ1-5	TRBD1	CASSLTGVESNQPQHF	TGCGCCAGCAGCTTGACAGGGGTAGAGAGCAATCAGCCCCAGCATTTT
NA	TRBV6-4	TRBJ2-3	TRBD2	CASSRTSGGATDTQYF	TGTGCCAGCAGTCGGACTAGCGGGGGGGCCACAGATACGCAGTATTTT
NA	TRBV7-8	TRBJ1-5	NA	CASSLRRDQPQHF	TGTGCCAGCAGCTTAAGGCGGGATCAGCCCCAGCATTTT
NA	TRBV30	TRBJ2-2	NA	CAWMRRYNMNGELFF	TGTGCCTGGATGAGGCGGTACAACATGAACGGGGAGCTGTTTTTT
NA	TRBV28	TRBJ1-2	TRBD1	CASKEAGQGNYGYTF	TGTGCCAGTAAGGAAGCCGGACAGGGGAACTATGGCTACACCTTC
once	TRBV2	TRBJ2-2	TRBD1	CASQNRGKAGELFF	TGTGCCAGCCAAAACAGGGGGAAGGCCGGGGAGCTGTTTTTT
few	TRBV5-6	TRBJ1-4	NA	CASSSRTGNEKLFF	TGTGCCAGCAGCTCCCGGACGGGAAATGAAAAACTGTTTTTT
NA	TRBV9	TRBJ2-7	NA	CASSPPSGVSGEQYF	TGTGCCAGCAGCCCCCCCTCGGGGGTATCTGGCGAGCAGTACTTC
NA	TRBV5-4	TRBJ1-3	TRBD1	CASSRGDSQENTIYF	TGTGCCAGCAGCCGCGGGGACAGCCAGGAAAACACCATATATTTT
NA	TRBV5-4	TRBJ2-3	NA	CASSFTDTQYF	TGTGCCAGCAGCTTCACAGATACGCAGTATTTT
NA	TRBV11-3	TRBJ1-1	NA	CASSLDTGAGAFF	TGTGCCAGCAGCTTAGATACGGGGGCGGGTGCTTTCTTT
NA	TRBV4-3	TRBJ2-2	NA	CASSQAYSGGELFF	TGCGCCAGCAGCCAAGCCTACAGCGGCGGGGAGCTGTTTTTT